A selection of T cell receptor beta chains follows, all from one sample in a study of spatial heterogeneity in lung cancer. TCRdb processed the 5' RACE reads anew with MiXCR; each CDR3 protein has one entry. The sample shows around 5,000 distinct CDR3 sequences, less than 35% of them seen only once. Specimen: lung tumor tissue, collected at surgery. All receptors derive from a female donor with early-stage non-small cell lung cancer. CDR3s include the opening cysteine and the closing phenylalanine or tryptophan. A D gene is named only where the DNA matches it firmly. Size tells how often a clone was seen (once, few, many) or the class of an expanded clone, and some rows leave it out.

DNA: TGTGCCAGCAGATGGGGGGGCACCGGGGAGCTGTTTTTT
CDR3: CASRWGGTGELFF
D: TRBD2
J: TRBJ2-2
size: many
length: 13
V: TRBV7-2

DNA: TGCGCCAGCAGCTTAAGGGACTCCTCCGCGGGAGATACGCAGTATTTT
CDR3: CASSLRDSSAGDTQYF
D: -
J: TRBJ2-3
size: medium-sized
length: 16
V: TRBV5-1

DNA: TGTGCCAGCAGCCCCCAACTACAGGGAGCGGGAGACATTCAGTACTTC
CDR3: CASSPQLQGAGDIQYF
D: TRBD2
J: TRBJ2-4
size: -
length: 16
V: TRBV11-1

DNA: TGTGCCAGCAGTTCTAGGGGCAGTGGCACAGATACGCAGTATTTT
CDR3: CASSSRGSGTDTQYF
D: -
J: TRBJ2-3
size: -
length: 15
V: TRBV12-3/TRBV12-4

DNA: TGTGCCAGCAGTTTTGGGGCCGGAGGTTACAGTAATGGCTACACCTTC
CDR3: CASSFGAGGYSNGYTF
D: -
J: TRBJ1-2
size: many
length: 16
V: TRBV28

DNA: TGTGCCAGCAGCCCGCTGACTAGCTGGACAGATACGCAGTATTTT
CDR3: CASSPLTSWTDTQYF
D: TRBD2
J: TRBJ2-3
size: many
length: 15
V: TRBV7-2

DNA: TGTGCCAGTAGTACGATAACCCCTTTGCAGCCCCAGCATTTT
CDR3: CASSTITPLQPQHF
D: -
J: TRBJ1-5
size: many
length: 14
V: TRBV19

DNA: TGTGCCATCAGTGACCCGATGGACGGGGAAAAACTGTTTTTT
CDR3: CAISDPMDGEKLFF
D: -
J: TRBJ1-4
size: few
length: 14
V: TRBV10-3

DNA: TGCGCCAGCAGCTTGTCAGGGGGCCCCACAGATACGCAGTATTTT
CDR3: CASSLSGGPTDTQYF
D: TRBD1
J: TRBJ2-3
size: medium-sized
length: 15
V: TRBV5-1

DNA: TGCAGCGTTGTCCAGGGGTCCGGTGACGGGGAGCTGTTTTTT
CDR3: CSVVQGSGDGELFF
D: -
J: TRBJ2-2
size: -
length: 14
V: TRBV29-1

DNA: TGTGCCAGCAGCCAGGGAGGGCTTGGCTACACCTTC
CDR3: CASSQGGLGYTF
D: -
J: TRBJ1-2
size: medium-sized
length: 12
V: TRBV14

DNA: TGTGCCAGCAGCTCGGGGACTGGCAATGGCTACACCTTC
CDR3: CASSSGTGNGYTF
D: -
J: TRBJ1-2
size: many
length: 13
V: TRBV7-9

DNA: TGTGCCAGCAGCGAGGGGTCAGGGGTGTCCTACGAGCAGTACTTC
CDR3: CASSEGSGVSYEQYF
D: -
J: TRBJ2-7
size: medium-sized
length: 15
V: TRBV9

DNA: TGCACGAGCGGGACAGAAATGTCAGATACGCAGTATTTT
CDR3: CTSGTEMSDTQYF
D: -
J: TRBJ2-3
size: -
length: 13
V: TRBV20-1

DNA: TGTGCCAGCAGAGACGGATTTAATCAGCCCCAGCATTTT
CDR3: CASRDGFNQPQHF
D: -
J: TRBJ1-5
size: many
length: 13
V: TRBV6-1

DNA: TGTGCCAGCAGCTCACAGGGTTCTGGCTATAATTCACCCCTCCACTTT
CDR3: CASSSQGSGYNSPLHF
D: -
J: TRBJ1-6
size: few
length: 16
V: TRBV7-2

DNA: TGTGCCAGCAGCCAAGGCCCCAGACGGAATGAAAAACTGTTTTTT
CDR3: CASSQGPRRNEKLFF
D: -
J: TRBJ1-4
size: many
length: 15
V: TRBV14

DNA: TGTGCCAGCAGCCGCAGCGGGGGCTCCTACAATGAGCAGTTCTTC
CDR3: CASSRSGGSYNEQFF
D: TRBD2
J: TRBJ2-1
size: many
length: 15
V: TRBV7-9

DNA: TGTGCCAGCAGCTTCCGGGACAGTAATTCACCCCTCCACTTT
CDR3: CASSFRDSNSPLHF
D: TRBD1
J: TRBJ1-6
size: -
length: 14
V: TRBV11-1

DNA: TGTGCCAGCAGCTTGGGGACTAGCGGGGGGGATACGCAGTATTTT
CDR3: CASSLGTSGGDTQYF
D: TRBD2
J: TRBJ2-3
size: many
length: 15
V: TRBV5-4

DNA: TGCGCCAGCAGCTGGCGGGCCGGGGGCAATGAGCAGTTCTTC
CDR3: CASSWRAGGNEQFF
D: -
J: TRBJ2-1
size: many
length: 14
V: TRBV5-1

DNA: TGCAGTGTCAGGGCAGGGATGGGTGAAGCTTTCTTT
CDR3: CSVRAGMGEAFF
D: -
J: TRBJ1-1
size: many
length: 12
V: TRBV20-1

DNA: TGCAGTGCCTTCTTGCGACTAGGGGGTTTTAATGAGCAGTTCTTC
CDR3: CSAFLRLGGFNEQFF
D: -
J: TRBJ2-1
size: large
length: 15
V: TRBV20-1

DNA: TGCAGCGCTGGACAGGTAACAAGGGATGAGCAGTTCTTC
CDR3: CSAGQVTRDEQFF
D: TRBD1
J: TRBJ2-1
size: medium-sized
length: 13
V: TRBV29-1

DNA: TGTGCCAGCAGCTTACAGGATCCGGGGTTGATCCACTATGGCTACACCTTC
CDR3: CASSLQDPGLIHYGYTF
D: -
J: TRBJ1-2
size: -
length: 17
V: TRBV11-2

DNA: TGTGCCAGCAGCCACACGGGACAGGGGCGCCATAGCACAGATACGCAGTATTTT
CDR3: CASSHTGQGRHSTDTQYF
D: TRBD1
J: TRBJ2-3
size: medium-sized
length: 18
V: TRBV3-1

DNA: TGTGCCAGCAGCTTAGAGGGGGCGACCGGGGAGCTGTTTTTT
CDR3: CASSLEGATGELFF
D: TRBD1
J: TRBJ2-2
size: medium-sized
length: 14
V: TRBV7-9

DNA: TGCAGCGTTGAAATTGGGGACAGGGGCTACGAGCAGTACTTC
CDR3: CSVEIGDRGYEQYF
D: TRBD1
J: TRBJ2-7
size: large
length: 14
V: TRBV29-1

DNA: TGTGCCAGCAGCATACCCCGGGGAGGGGTGCCCCCCTACGAGCAGTACTTC
CDR3: CASSIPRGGVPPYEQYF
D: TRBD2
J: TRBJ2-7
size: many
length: 17
V: TRBV7-2

DNA: TGCAGTGCTAGATGGCCGGGGGGGGGCAATCAGCCCCAGCATTTT
CDR3: CSARWPGGGNQPQHF
D: -
J: TRBJ1-5
size: -
length: 15
V: TRBV20-1

DNA: TGTGCCAGCAGTTACTTGACGTCCTGGAATGAGCAGTTCTTC
CDR3: CASSYLTSWNEQFF
D: -
J: TRBJ2-1
size: medium-sized
length: 14
V: TRBV6-5

DNA: TGTGCCAGCACTCGACAGGGAGGTCAGGGGGAGCAGTACTTC
CDR3: CASTRQGGQGEQYF
D: -
J: TRBJ2-7
size: many
length: 14
V: TRBV6-6

DNA: TGTGCCAGCAGCTATAGGCGGGGCCGAACGACAGATACGCAGTATTTT
CDR3: CASSYRRGRTTDTQYF
D: -
J: TRBJ2-3
size: -
length: 16
V: TRBV7-8

DNA: TGCAGTGCTAGAGATCCCACGGGAGGGGTTTACAATGAGCAGTTCTTC
CDR3: CSARDPTGGVYNEQFF
D: TRBD2
J: TRBJ2-1
size: -
length: 16
V: TRBV20-1

DNA: TGTGCCAGCAGCCGGGCGGGTACCGGAGAGACCCAGTACTTC
CDR3: CASSRAGTGETQYF
D: -
J: TRBJ2-5
size: many
length: 14
V: TRBV5-4

DNA: TGTGCCAGCAGCCAATTCGCGGGAGTTGGACCAGATACGCAGTATTTT
CDR3: CASSQFAGVGPDTQYF
D: TRBD2
J: TRBJ2-3
size: -
length: 16
V: TRBV3-1

DNA: TGTGCCAGCAGTGTCCGGACAGGATTTCGTTACAATGAGCAGTTCTTC
CDR3: CASSVRTGFRYNEQFF
D: TRBD1
J: TRBJ2-1
size: -
length: 16
V: TRBV25-1

DNA: TGTGCCAGCAGCTTCGGAACCACCTATGGCTACACCTTC
CDR3: CASSFGTTYGYTF
D: -
J: TRBJ1-2
size: many
length: 13
V: TRBV7-2

DNA: TGCAGTGCTTGGGCGGTGGTCTACGAGCAGTACTTC
CDR3: CSAWAVVYEQYF
D: -
J: TRBJ2-7
size: -
length: 12
V: TRBV20-1

DNA: TGTGCCAGCAGCTTAGGCCTGGGGGACTCCTACAATGAGCAGTTCTTC
CDR3: CASSLGLGDSYNEQFF
D: -
J: TRBJ2-1
size: -
length: 16
V: TRBV9

DNA: TGTGCCAGTAGTATAAACCCGACTAGCGCATCCCGTCTGGGGGAGCAGTTCTTC
CDR3: CASSINPTSASRLGEQFF
D: TRBD2
J: TRBJ2-1
size: few
length: 18
V: TRBV19

DNA: TGCAGCGGATCTACTGGAGATACGCAGTATTTT
CDR3: CSGSTGDTQYF
D: -
J: TRBJ2-3
size: many
length: 11
V: TRBV29-1

DNA: TGTGCCAGCAGTGAAGCGCACAGGGTCAATCAGCCCCAGCATTTT
CDR3: CASSEAHRVNQPQHF
D: -
J: TRBJ1-5
size: many
length: 15
V: TRBV2

DNA: TGTGCCAGCAGCCGGGGGGCTAGCACAGATACGCAGTATTTT
CDR3: CASSRGASTDTQYF
D: -
J: TRBJ2-3
size: medium-sized
length: 14
V: TRBV4-2

DNA: TGTGCCTCATTAGACAAATATAGCAATCAGCCCCAGCATTTT
CDR3: CASLDKYSNQPQHF
D: -
J: TRBJ1-5
size: many
length: 14
V: TRBV6-1

DNA: TGTGCCAGCGCTAGCGGGACCTACAATGAGCAGTTCTTC
CDR3: CASASGTYNEQFF
D: TRBD2
J: TRBJ2-1
size: -
length: 13
V: TRBV7-9

DNA: TGTGCCAGCAATCCAGGTTACGGCTATGGCTACACCTTC
CDR3: CASNPGYGYGYTF
D: -
J: TRBJ1-2
size: -
length: 13
V: TRBV12-3/TRBV12-4

DNA: TGCAGCGCCGGGACCCAATTCGGCACAGATACGCAGTATTTT
CDR3: CSAGTQFGTDTQYF
D: -
J: TRBJ2-3
size: medium-sized
length: 14
V: TRBV29-1

DNA: TGTGCCAGCAGCTTGGAGGGGGCTGAATATGGCTACACCTTC
CDR3: CASSLEGAEYGYTF
D: TRBD1
J: TRBJ1-2
size: many
length: 14
V: TRBV5-6

DNA: TGTGCCAGCAGTCGCGGGGGGGCCAACACAGATACGCAGTATTTT
CDR3: CASSRGGANTDTQYF
D: TRBD2
J: TRBJ2-3
size: many
length: 15
V: TRBV7-9

DNA: TGTGCCAGCAGAATAGGGGTCTTGCAGACCCAGTACTTC
CDR3: CASRIGVLQTQYF
D: -
J: TRBJ2-5
size: many
length: 13
V: TRBV12-3/TRBV12-4